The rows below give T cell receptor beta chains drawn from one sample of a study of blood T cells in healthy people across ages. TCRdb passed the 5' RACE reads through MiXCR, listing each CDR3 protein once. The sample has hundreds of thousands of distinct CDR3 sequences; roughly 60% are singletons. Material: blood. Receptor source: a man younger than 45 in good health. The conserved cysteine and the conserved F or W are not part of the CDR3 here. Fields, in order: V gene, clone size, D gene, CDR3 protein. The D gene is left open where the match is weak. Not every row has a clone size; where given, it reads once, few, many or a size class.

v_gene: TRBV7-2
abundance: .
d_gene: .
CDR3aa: ASSLTHTQETQY

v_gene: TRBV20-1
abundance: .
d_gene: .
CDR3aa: SALTATSLSYEQY

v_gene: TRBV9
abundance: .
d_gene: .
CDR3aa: ASSPRGGMRQETQY

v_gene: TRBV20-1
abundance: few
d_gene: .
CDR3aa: SGAPNGVLKQF

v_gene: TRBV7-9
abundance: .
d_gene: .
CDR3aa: ASTSNSQGGNEQF

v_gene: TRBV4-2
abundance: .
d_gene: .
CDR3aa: ASSQAGTTEAF

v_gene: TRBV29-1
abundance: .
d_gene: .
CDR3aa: SVKDHTTLY

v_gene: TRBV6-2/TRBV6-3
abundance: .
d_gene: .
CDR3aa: ASRAVTTDTQY

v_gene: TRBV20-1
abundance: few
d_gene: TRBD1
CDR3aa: SARIPGQRNSPLH

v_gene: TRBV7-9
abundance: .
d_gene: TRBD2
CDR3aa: ASSPSLVGGPVEQF

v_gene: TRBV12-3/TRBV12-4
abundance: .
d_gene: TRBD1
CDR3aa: ASSPGTGHQPQH

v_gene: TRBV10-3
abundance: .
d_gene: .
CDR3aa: AISLTSLTDTQY

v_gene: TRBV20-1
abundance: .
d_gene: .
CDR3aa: SAKGGGIWGELF

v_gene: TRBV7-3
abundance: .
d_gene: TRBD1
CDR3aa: ASSGPGQGPGELF

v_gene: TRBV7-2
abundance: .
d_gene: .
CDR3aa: ASSTAPNGNEQY

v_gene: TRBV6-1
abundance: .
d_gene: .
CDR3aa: ASSELASSDTQY

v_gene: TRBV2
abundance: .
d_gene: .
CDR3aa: ASSNSGLAKNIQY

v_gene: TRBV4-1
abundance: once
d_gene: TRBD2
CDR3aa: ASSQAWTSGRDSYEQY

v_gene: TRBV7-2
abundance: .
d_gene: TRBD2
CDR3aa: ASSWGTSGNTDTQY

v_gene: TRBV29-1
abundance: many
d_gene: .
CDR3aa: SVELESSYEQY

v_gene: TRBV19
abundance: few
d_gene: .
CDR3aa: ASSCQDPTQY

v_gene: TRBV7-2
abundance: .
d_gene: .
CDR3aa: ASSPSPWQETYEQY

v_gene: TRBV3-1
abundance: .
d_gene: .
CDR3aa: ASTPWGGGPYEQY

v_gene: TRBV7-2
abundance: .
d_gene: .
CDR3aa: ASSLGYPKGQQY

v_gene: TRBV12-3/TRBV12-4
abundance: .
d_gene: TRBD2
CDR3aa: ASNPRTSGDTQY

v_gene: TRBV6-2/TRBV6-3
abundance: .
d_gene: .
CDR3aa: ASTTAETLRDTQY

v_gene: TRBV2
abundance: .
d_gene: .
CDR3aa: ASSDLLEETQY

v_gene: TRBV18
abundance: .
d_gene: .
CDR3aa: ASSPSTTFNNYGYT

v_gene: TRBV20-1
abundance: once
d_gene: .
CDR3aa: SARAPDGYEAF

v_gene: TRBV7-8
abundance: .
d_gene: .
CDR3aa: ASSFRQTQETQY

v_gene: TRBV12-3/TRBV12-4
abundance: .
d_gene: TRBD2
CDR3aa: ANNLGGDTDTQY

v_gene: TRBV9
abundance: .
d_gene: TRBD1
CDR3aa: ASSGRTGHEQY

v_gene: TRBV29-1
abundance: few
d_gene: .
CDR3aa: SVQGPNGYT

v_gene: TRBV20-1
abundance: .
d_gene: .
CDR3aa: SARDKFTDNSPLH

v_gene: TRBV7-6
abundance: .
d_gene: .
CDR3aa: ASSLGSGATETQY